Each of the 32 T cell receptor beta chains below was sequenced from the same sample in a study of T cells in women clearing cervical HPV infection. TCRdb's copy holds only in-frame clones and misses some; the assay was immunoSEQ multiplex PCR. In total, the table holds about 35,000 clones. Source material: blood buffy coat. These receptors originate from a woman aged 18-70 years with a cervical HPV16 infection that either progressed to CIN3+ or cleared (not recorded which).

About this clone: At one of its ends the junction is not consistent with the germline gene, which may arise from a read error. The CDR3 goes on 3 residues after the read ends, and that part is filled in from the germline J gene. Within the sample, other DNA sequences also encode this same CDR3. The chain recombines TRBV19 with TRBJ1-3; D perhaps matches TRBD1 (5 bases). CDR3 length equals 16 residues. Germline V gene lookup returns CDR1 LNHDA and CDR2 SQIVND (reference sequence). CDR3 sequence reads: CASSTGYRLSGNTIYF. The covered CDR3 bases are TGTGCCAGTAGTACAGGGTATCGGCTCTCTGGAAACACA.

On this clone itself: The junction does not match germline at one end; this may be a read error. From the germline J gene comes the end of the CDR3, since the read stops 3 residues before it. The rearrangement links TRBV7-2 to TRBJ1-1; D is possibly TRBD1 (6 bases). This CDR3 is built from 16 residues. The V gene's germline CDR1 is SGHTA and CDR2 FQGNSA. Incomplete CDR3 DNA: TGTGCCAGCAGCCTAGCTTCGATAGGGGGTCTCACTGAA. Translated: CASSLASIGGLTE. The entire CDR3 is CASSLASIGGLTEAFF.

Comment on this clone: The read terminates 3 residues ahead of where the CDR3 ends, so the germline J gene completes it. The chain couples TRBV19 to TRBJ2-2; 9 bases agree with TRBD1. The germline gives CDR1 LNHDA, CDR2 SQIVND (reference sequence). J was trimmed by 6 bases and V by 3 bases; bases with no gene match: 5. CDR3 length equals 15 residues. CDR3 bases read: TGTGCCAGTAGTATTGGACAGGGGACCTCCGGGGAG. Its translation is CASSIGQGTSGE. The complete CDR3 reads CASSIGQGTSGELFF.

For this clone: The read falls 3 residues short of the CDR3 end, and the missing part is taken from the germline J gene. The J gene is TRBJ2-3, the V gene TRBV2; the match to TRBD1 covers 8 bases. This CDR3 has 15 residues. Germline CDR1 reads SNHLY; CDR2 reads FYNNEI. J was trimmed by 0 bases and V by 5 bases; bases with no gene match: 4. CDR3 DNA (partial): TGTGCCAGCAGTTCCCAGGGGGCTAGCACAGATACG. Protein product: CASSSQGASTDT. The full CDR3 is CASSSQGASTDTQYF. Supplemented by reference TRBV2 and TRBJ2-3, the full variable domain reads EPEVTQTPSHQVTQMGQEVILRCVPISNHLYFYWYRQILGQKVEFLVSFYNNEISEKSEIFDDQFSVERPDGSNFTLKIRSTKLEDSAMYFCASSSQGASTDTQYFGPGTRLTVL.

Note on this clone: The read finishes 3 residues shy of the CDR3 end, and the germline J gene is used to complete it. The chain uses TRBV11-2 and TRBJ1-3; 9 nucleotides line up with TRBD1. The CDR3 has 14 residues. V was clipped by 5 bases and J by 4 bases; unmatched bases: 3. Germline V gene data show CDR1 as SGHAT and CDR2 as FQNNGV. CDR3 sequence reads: CASSLGQGGNTIYF. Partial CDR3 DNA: TGTGCCAGCAGCCTCGGACAGGGGGGAAACACC.

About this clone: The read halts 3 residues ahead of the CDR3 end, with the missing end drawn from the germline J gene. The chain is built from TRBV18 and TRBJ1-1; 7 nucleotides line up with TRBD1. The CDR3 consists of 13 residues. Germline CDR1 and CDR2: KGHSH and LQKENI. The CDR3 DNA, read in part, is TGTGCCAGCTCCCTACTTAAACAGGGGGAA. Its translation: CASSLLKQGE. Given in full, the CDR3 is CASSLLKQGEAFF.

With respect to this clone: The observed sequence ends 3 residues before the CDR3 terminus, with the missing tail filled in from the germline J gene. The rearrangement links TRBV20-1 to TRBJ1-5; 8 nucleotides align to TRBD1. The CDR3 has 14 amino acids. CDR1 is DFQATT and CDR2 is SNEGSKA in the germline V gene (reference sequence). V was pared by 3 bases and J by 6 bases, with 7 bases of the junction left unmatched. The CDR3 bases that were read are TGCAGTGCTAGCCCACAGGGGGGGGTTCAGCCC. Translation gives CSASPQGGVQP. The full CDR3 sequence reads CSASPQGGVQPQHF.

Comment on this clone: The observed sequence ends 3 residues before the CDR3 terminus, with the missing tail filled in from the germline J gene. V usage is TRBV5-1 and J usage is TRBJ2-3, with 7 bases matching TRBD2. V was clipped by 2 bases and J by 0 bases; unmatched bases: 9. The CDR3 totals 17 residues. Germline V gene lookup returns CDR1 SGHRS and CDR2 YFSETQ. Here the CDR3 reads CASSFGLVDSSTDTQYF. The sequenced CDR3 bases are TGCGCCAGCAGCTTTGGACTAGTGGACTCTAGCACAGATACG.

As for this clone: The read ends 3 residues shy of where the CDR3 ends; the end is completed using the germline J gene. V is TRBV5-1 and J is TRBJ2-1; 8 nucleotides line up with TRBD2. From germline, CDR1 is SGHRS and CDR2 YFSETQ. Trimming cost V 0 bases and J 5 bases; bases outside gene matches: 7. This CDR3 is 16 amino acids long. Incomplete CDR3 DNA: TGCGCCAGCAGCTTGGGGCCGGGACTAGAAAACAATGAG. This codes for CASSLGPGLENNE. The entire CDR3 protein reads CASSLGPGLENNEQFF.

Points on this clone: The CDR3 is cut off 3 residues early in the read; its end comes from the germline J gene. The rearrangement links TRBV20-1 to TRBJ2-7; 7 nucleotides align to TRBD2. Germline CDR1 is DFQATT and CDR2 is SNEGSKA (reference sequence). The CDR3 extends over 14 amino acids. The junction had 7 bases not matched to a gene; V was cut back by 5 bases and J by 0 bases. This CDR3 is CSAPGLVTSYEQYF. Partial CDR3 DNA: TGCAGTGCTCCCGGACTAGTGACCTCCTACGAG.

CDR3 DNA, as far as it was read: TGCAGTGCTAGAGAGGGAGGGGTTAGCGAAAAA. Residues: CSAREGGVSEK. The full CDR3 protein reads CSAREGGVSEKLFF. The J gene is TRBJ1-4, the V gene TRBV20-1, with a tentative D call TRBD1 (5 bases). The read terminates 3 residues before the CDR3 end, so the remaining end is supplied by the germline J gene. Germline loops: CDR1 DFQATT, CDR2 SNEGSKA (reference sequence). The CDR3 has 14 amino acids. V was shortened by 0 bases and J by 8 bases, with 13 bases between the two germline ends.

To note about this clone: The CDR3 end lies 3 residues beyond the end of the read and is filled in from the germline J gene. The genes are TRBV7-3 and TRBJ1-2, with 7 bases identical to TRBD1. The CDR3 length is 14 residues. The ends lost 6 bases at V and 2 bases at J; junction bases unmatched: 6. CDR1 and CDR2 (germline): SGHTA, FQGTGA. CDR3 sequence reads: CASSPKGQNYGYTF. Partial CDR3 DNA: TGTGCCAGCAGTCCGAAGGGACAGAACTATGGC.

The CDR3 region is CASSLDTYEQYF. CDR3 DNA (partial): TGTGCCAGCAGTTTAGATACCTACGAG. The V call is TRBV12-3 or TRBV12-4, the J call TRBJ2-7; D not certain. The CDR3 extends 3 residues past the end of the read, so its final part is completed from the germline J gene. V was pared by 1 base and J by 2 bases, with 3 bases between. This CDR3 region has 12 residues.

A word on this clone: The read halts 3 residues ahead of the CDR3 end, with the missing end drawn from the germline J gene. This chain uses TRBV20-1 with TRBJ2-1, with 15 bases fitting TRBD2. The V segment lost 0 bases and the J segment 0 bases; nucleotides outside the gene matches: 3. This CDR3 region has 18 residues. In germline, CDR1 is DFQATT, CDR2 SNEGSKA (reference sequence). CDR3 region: CSAREPGLAGGSYNEQFF. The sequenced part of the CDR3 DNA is TGCAGTGCTAGAGAACCGGGACTAGCGGGAGGCTCCTACAATGAG.

The CDR3 spells CAWWAGGLNEQFF. The sequenced part of the CDR3 DNA is TGTGCCTGGTGGGCAGGGGGATTAAATGAG. The V gene is TRBV30, the J gene TRBJ2-1; the match to TRBD1 covers 7 bases. Read data end 3 residues before the CDR3 end; the end is taken from the germline J gene. From germline, CDR1 is GTSNPN and CDR2 SVGIG (reference sequence). The J segment lost 7 bases and the V segment lost 5 bases, leaving 8 bases of the junction unmatched. The CDR3 extends over 13 amino acids.

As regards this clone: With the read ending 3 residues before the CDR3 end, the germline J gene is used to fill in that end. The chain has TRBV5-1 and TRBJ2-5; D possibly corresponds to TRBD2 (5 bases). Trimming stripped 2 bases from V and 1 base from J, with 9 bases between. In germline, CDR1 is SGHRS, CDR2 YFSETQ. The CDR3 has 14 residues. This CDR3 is CASSFGEIQETQYF. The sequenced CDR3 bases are TGCGCCAGCAGCTTCGGGGAAATCCAAGAGACC.

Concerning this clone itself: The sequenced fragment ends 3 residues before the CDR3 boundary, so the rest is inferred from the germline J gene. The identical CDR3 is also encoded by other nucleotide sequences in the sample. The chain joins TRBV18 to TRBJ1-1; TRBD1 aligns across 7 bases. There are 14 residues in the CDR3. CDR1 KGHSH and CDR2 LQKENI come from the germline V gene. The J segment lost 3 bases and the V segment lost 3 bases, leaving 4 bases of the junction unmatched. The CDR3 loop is CASSPRDRDTEAFF. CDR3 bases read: TGTGCCAGCTCACCTCGGGACAGAGACACTGAA.

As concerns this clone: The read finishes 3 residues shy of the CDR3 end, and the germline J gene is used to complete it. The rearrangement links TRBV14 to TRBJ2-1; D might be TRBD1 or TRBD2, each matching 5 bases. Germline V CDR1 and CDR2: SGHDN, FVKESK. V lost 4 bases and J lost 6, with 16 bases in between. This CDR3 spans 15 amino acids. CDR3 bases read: TGTGCCAGCAGCCCCCGGAGAGGGGCGCCCAATGAG. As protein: CASSPRRGAPNE. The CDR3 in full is CASSPRRGAPNEQFF.

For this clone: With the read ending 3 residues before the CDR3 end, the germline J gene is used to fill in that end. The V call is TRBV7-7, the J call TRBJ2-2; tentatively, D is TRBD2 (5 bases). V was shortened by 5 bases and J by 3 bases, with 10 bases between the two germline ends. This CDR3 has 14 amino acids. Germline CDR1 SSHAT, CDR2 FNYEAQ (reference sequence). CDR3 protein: CASSRSADTGELFF. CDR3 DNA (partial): TGTGCCAGCAGCCGTAGCGCGGACACCGGGGAG.

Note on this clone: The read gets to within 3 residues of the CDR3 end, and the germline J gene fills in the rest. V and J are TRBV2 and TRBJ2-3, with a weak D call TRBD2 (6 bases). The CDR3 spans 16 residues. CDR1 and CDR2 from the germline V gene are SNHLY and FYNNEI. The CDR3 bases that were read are TGTGCCAGCAGTGAATTCGGAGCGGGCGCCGAAGAGACG. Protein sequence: CASSEFGAGAEET. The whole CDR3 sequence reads CASSEFGAGAEETQYF.

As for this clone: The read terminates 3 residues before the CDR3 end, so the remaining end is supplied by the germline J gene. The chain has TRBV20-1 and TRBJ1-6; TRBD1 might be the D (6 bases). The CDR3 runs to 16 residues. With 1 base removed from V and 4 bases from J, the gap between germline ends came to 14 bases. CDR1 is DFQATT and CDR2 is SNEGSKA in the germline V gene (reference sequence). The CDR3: CSARGIWTAYNSPLHF. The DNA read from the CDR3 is TGCAGTGCTAGAGGGATATGGACAGCTTATAATTCACCC.

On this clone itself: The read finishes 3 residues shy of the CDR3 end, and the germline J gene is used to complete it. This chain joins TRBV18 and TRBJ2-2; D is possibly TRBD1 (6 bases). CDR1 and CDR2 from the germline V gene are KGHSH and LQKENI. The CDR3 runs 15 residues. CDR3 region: CASSPLTGTNEKLFF. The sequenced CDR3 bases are TGTGCCAGCTCACCTCTGACAGGCACTAATGAAAAG.

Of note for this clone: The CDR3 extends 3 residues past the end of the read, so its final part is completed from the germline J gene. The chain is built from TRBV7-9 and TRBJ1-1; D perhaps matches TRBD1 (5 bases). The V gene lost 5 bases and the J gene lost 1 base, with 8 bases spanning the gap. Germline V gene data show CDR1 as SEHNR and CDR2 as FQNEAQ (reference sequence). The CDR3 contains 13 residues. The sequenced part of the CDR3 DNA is TGTGCCAGCAGCACAACAGGGAACACTGAA. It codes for CASSTTGNTE. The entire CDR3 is CASSTTGNTEAFF.

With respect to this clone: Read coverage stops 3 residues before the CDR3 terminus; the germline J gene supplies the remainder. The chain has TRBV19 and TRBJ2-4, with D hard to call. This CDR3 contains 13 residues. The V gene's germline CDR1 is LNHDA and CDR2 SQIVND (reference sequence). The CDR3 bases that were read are TGTGCCAGTAGTATCAACCGATTACATGGT. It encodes CASSINRLHG. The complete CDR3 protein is CASSINRLHGQYF. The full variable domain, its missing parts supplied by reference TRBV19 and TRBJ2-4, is DGGITQSPKYLFRKEGQNVTLSCEQNLNHDAMYWYRQDPGQGLRLIYYSQIVNDFQKGDIAEGYSVSREKKESFPLTVTSAQKNPTAFYLCASSINRLHGQYFGAGTRLSVL.

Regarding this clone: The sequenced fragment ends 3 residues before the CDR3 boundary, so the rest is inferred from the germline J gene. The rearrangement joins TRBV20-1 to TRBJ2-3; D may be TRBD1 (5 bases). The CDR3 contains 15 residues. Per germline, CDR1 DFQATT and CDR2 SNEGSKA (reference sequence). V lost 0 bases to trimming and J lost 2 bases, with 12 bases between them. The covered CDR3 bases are TGCAGTGCTAGAGACTTCGACAGATTCACAGATACG. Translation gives CSARDFDRFTDT. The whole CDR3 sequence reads CSARDFDRFTDTQYF.

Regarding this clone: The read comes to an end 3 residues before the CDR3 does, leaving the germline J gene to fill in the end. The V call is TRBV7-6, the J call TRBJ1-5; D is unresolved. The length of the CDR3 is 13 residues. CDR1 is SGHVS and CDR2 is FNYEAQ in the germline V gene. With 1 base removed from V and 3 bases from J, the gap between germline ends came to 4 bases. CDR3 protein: CASSLDNNQPQHF. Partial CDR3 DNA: TGTGCCAGCAGCTTAGACAACAATCAGCCC.

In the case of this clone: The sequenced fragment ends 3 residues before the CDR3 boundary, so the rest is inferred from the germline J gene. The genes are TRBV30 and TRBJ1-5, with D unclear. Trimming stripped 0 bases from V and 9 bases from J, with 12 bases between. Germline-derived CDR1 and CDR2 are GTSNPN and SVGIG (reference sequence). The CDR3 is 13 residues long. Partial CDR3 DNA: TGTGCCTGGAGTGTACTAGGAGCCCCGCCC. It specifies CAWSVLGAPP. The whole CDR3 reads CAWSVLGAPPQHF. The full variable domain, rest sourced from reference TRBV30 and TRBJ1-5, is SQTIHQWPATLVQPVGSPLSLECTVEGTSNPNLYWYRQAAGRGLQLLFYSVGIGQISSEVPQNLSASRPQDRQFILSSKKLLLSDSGFYLCAWSVLGAPPQHFGDGTRLSIL.

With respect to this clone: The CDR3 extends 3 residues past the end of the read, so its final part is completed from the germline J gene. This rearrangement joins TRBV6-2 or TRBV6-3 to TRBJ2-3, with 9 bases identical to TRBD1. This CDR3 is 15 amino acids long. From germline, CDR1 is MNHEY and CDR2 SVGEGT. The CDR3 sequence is CASRKQGASNQPQYF. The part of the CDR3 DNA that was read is TGTGCCAGCAGGAAACAGGGGGCGAGCAATCAGCCG.

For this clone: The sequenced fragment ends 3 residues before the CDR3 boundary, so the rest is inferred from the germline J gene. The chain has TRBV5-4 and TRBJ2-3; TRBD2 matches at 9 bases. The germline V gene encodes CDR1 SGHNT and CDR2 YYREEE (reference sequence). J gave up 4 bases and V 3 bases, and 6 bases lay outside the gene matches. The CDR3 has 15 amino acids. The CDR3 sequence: CASSSRGGLADTQYF. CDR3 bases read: TGTGCCAGCAGCTCGCGGGGGGGCCTCGCAGATACG.

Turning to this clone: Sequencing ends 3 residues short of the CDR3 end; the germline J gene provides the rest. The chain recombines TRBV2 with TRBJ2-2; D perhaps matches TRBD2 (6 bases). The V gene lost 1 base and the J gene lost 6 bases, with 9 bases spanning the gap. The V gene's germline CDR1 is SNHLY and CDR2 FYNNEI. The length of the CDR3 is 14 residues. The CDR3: CASSEVREAGELFF. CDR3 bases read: TGTGCCAGCAGTGAAGTCAGGGAGGCCGGGGAG.

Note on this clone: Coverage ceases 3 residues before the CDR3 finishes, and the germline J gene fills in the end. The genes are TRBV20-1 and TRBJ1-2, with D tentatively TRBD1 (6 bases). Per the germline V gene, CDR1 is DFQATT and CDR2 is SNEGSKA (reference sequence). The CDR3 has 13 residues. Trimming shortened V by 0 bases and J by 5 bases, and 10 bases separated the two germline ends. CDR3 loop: CSARDAGTYGYTF. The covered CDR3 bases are TGCAGTGCTAGAGATGCAGGGACATATGGC.

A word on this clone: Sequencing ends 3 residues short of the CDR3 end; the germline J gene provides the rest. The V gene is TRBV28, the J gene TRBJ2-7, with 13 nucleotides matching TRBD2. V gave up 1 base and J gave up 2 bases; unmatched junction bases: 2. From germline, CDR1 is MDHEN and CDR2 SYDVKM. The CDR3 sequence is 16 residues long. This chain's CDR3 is CASSLSGTSGAYEQYF. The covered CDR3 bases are TGTGCCAGCAGTTTATCCGGGACTAGCGGGGCCTACGAG.